This is a list of T cell receptor beta chains from one sample in a study of shared clonotypes between healthy human individuals. Sequencing was performed with immunoSEQ multiplex PCR; in TCRdb, only in-frame clones are kept and a portion is missing. Here the sample spans roughly 1,500,000 clones, around 98% being singletons. The sample taken for sequencing was naive CD4+ T cells sorted from blood. Every receptor here comes from a man in his thirties or forties in good health. Both conserved end residues are part of each CDR3. The order of the fields is V gene, J gene, D gene, clone size, CDR3 DNA, CDR3 protein. A D gene is named only where the DNA matches it firmly. Clone sizes are given selectively: once, few, many, or a class where the clone is expanded.

>TRBV5-1|TRBJ1-3|-|-
TGCGCCAGCAGGAAGACCCAACTGGGAGTAGGCTCTGGAAACACCATATATTTT
CASRKTQLGVGSGNTIYF
>TRBV9|TRBJ2-5|-|-
TGTGCCAGCAGCGTAGCGGGGGCAGAGACCCAGTACTTC
CASSVAGAETQYF
>TRBV28|TRBJ2-1|-|-
TGTGCCAGCAGTTCAGCAGGGTGGGATGAGCAGTTCTTC
CASSSAGWDEQFF
>TRBV7-2|TRBJ2-7|-|-
TGTGCCAGCAGCTTAGTATCCGACCCTAGCTACGAGCAGTACTTC
CASSLVSDPSYEQYF
>TRBV2|TRBJ1-4|-|-
TGTGCCAGCAGTGAGATCGGTTGGGACTTTGGGGAAAAACTGTTTTTT
CASSEIGWDFGEKLFF
>TRBV19|TRBJ2-1|-|-
TGTGCCAGTTCCCACCCAGGAGGTCACAATGAGCAGTTCTTC
CASSHPGGHNEQFF
>TRBV27|TRBJ2-1|TRBD2|-
TGTGCCAGCAGTTTATATGGACTAGCGGCGTACAATGAGCAGTTCTTC
CASSLYGLAAYNEQFF
>TRBV5-1|TRBJ2-7|-|-
TGCGCCAGCAGCTTGCCGACACCCGAGCAGTACTTC
CASSLPTPEQYF
>TRBV29-1|TRBJ2-3|TRBD2|-
TGCAGCGTTTTAGGGACTAGCGGGAGCACAGATACGCAGTATTTT
CSVLGTSGSTDTQYF
>TRBV2|TRBJ2-2|TRBD1|-
TGTGCCAGCTCCTGGACAGGACACACCGGGGAGCTGTTTTTT
CASSWTGHTGELFF
>TRBV7-6|TRBJ2-7|TRBD2|once
TGTGCCAGCAGCTTAGTTGGGACTAGCCTAGACGAGCAGTACTTC
CASSLVGTSLDEQYF
>TRBV7-9|TRBJ1-2|TRBD1|-
TGTGCCGGCAACCCTCTTGACAGGGGTTTCTATGGCTACACCTTC
CAGNPLDRGFYGYTF
>TRBV5-1|TRBJ2-7|TRBD2|-
TGCGCCAGCAGCTTAAAACCCGGGACTAGTGGCTACGAGCAGTACTTC
CASSLKPGTSGYEQYF
>TRBV7-2|TRBJ1-3|-|-
TGTGCCAGCAGTCCATCGGTTGGGGTTGGAAACACCATATATTTT
CASSPSVGVGNTIYF
>TRBV27|TRBJ2-7|-|-
TGTGCCAGCAGAGGTTTACGGGGTGATCCCTACGAGCAGTACTTC
CASRGLRGDPYEQYF
>TRBV10-2|TRBJ1-5|TRBD1|-
TGCGCCAGTCGTAATACAGGGGATCAGCCCCAGCATTTT
CASRNTGDQPQHF
>TRBV28|TRBJ1-5|TRBD1|once
TGTGCCAGCAGCTACCTACAGCAGTTAAGTAGGGTCAGGGGGACTAATCAGCCCCAGCATTTT
CASSYLQQLSRVRGTNQPQHF
>TRBV21-1|TRBJ2-3|-|-
TGTGCCAGCAGCTTTCAACGCGGGGGTTCCGATACGCAGTATTTT
CASSFQRGGSDTQYF
>TRBV5-8|TRBJ2-7|-|-
TGTGCCAGCAGCTTTCTGGGAGACCCAAAGTACGAGCAGTACTTC
CASSFLGDPKYEQYF
>TRBV10-1|TRBJ2-1|-|-
TGCGCCAGCAGTGAGTATGCGGGCGGGGAGCAGTTCTTC
CASSEYAGGEQFF
>TRBV6-5|TRBJ1-2|-|-
TGTGCCAGCAGGCTCGGACAGCACATTTATGGCTACACCTTC
CASRLGQHIYGYTF
>TRBV5-4|TRBJ2-7|TRBD2|-
TGTGCCAGCAGCTGGGACGGGAGGTACGAGCAGTACTTC
CASSWDGRYEQYF
>TRBV27|TRBJ2-3|-|-
TGTGCCAGCAGTTTACAGGGGCTTCACACAGATACGCAGTATTTT
CASSLQGLHTDTQYF
>TRBV14|TRBJ2-1|-|-
TGTGCCAGCAGCCGGGACACCCTCACTGAGCAGTTCTTC
CASSRDTLTEQFF
>TRBV5-4|TRBJ2-3|TRBD1|-
TGTGCCAGCAGCCCCCGTCCGTCGGGGACAGGCACAGATACGCAGTATTTT
CASSPRPSGTGTDTQYF
>TRBV15|TRBJ1-1|-|-
TGTGCCACCAGCAGAGAAGTAGGGTACACTGAAGCTTTCTTT
CATSREVGYTEAFF
>TRBV7-9|TRBJ1-4|TRBD1|-
TGTGCCAGCAGCTCCGGGACAGGGGTGAAGGAAAAACTGTTTTTT
CASSSGTGVKEKLFF
>TRBV11-2|TRBJ2-7|TRBD2|-
TGTGCCAGCAGCTCCTACGGGACTAGCGGATTTCTCTACGAGCAGTACTTC
CASSSYGTSGFLYEQYF
>TRBV5-1|TRBJ1-3|-|-
TGCGCCGTCGGGGATACAACTGGAAACACCATATATTTT
CAVGDTTGNTIYF
>TRBV14|TRBJ2-1|TRBD2|-
TGTGCCAGCAGCCAACCCCTAGCGGGAGGTCCTGTCAATGAGCAGTTCTTC
CASSQPLAGGPVNEQFF
>TRBV18|TRBJ2-7|-|-
TGTGCCAGCTCACCCAAGGAGGGTAACGAGCAGTACTTC
CASSPKEGNEQYF
>TRBV15|TRBJ1-1|-|-
TGTGCCACCAGAAGGTTGTCGAACACTGAAGCTTTCTTT
CATRRLSNTEAFF
>TRBV6-1|TRBJ1-5|TRBD1|-
TGTGCCAGCAGTGAAACACGACAGGGTTGGTTTCAGCCCCAGCATTTT
CASSETRQGWFQPQHF
>TRBV15|TRBJ2-2|-|-
TGTGCCACCAGCAGCGCAGGCGACACCGGGGAGCTGTTTTTT
CATSSAGDTGELFF
>TRBV19|TRBJ2-1|TRBD2|-
TGTGCCAGTACCGCCCCGGGACTAGGGGATTACAATGAGCAGTTCTTC
CASTAPGLGDYNEQFF
>TRBV25-1|TRBJ2-1|-|-
TGTGCCAGCAGGCGTCCGGGTCTCGATTTTGAGCAGTTCTTC
CASRRPGLDFEQFF
>TRBV6-1|TRBJ1-5|-|-
TGTGCCAGCAGAGGTTTGGTAACGACTCAGCCCCAGCATTTT
CASRGLVTTQPQHF
>TRBV9|TRBJ2-2|TRBD2|-
TGTGCCAGCAGCGTATCGCTAGCGGGGGTGGACGGGGAGCTGTTTTTT
CASSVSLAGVDGELFF
>TRBV15|TRBJ1-5|-|-
TGTGCCACCAGCAGAGAGGGGGTAGCGAGCAATCAGCCCCAGCATTTT
CATSREGVASNQPQHF
>TRBV29-1|TRBJ2-3|TRBD2|-
TGCAGCGTTCTGACTAGCGGCACAGATACGCAGTATTTT
CSVLTSGTDTQYF
>TRBV6-6|TRBJ2-7|-|-
TGTGCCAGCAGTTTCCGGGGCTCGTACGAGCAGTACTTC
CASSFRGSYEQYF
>TRBV10-3|TRBJ1-4|-|-
TGTGCCATCAGACAGAACGAAAATGAAAAACTGTTTTTT
CAIRQNENEKLFF
>TRBV7-8|TRBJ2-7|-|-
TGTGCCAGCAGCCGTCTTACCGGTTACGAGCAGTACTTC
CASSRLTGYEQYF
>TRBV5-1|TRBJ2-3|TRBD2|-
TGCGCCAGCAGCTTGAAGGGACTAGCGGGAGAGCGGGTGCGTACAGATACGCAGTATTTT
CASSLKGLAGERVRTDTQYF
>TRBV5-1|TRBJ1-1|-|-
TGCGCCAGCAGCTTGGAACCAGGCGGTGGGCTCAACACTGAAGCTTTCTTT
CASSLEPGGGLNTEAFF
>TRBV18|TRBJ1-2|-|-
TGTGCCAGCTCACTTTCCGGGGTTAACTATGGCTACACCTTC
CASSLSGVNYGYTF
>TRBV30|TRBJ2-2|-|-
TGTGCCTGGAGTGTGGGCCAACCCGGGGAGCTGTTTTTT
CAWSVGQPGELFF
>TRBV19|TRBJ2-1|TRBD2|-
TGTGCCAGTAGTTCGTCTAGCGGGGGAACCTACAATGAGCAGTTCTTC
CASSSSSGGTYNEQFF
>TRBV14|TRBJ2-5|-|-
TGTGCCAGCAGCCAAGTAAAAGTGAGGGGCGCAGAGACCCAGTACTTC
CASSQVKVRGAETQYF
>TRBV18|TRBJ2-4|-|-
TGTGCCAGCTCACCACCGGGAGGGGGCTTAGCCAAAAACATTCAGTACTTC
CASSPPGGGLAKNIQYF
>TRBV15|TRBJ2-3|-|-
TGTGCCACCAGCAAAGAGTGGGCAGTTAGCACAGATACGCAGTATTTT
CATSKEWAVSTDTQYF
>TRBV29-1|TRBJ2-5|TRBD2|-
TGCAGCGTCGATTCGGGAGGGGGACTCACCCAGTACTTC
CSVDSGGGLTQYF
>TRBV7-9|TRBJ2-1|TRBD2|-
TGTGCCAGCAGCTTAACTAGCGGGACGTACAATGAGCAGTTCTTC
CASSLTSGTYNEQFF
>TRBV18|TRBJ2-1|-|-
TGTGCCAGCTCGCCAAAACAGGGCTCCTACAATGAGCAGTTCTTC
CASSPKQGSYNEQFF
>TRBV18|TRBJ2-1|-|once
TGTGCCAGCTCACCACTGGGACCCACGAGCTCCTACAATGAGCAGTTCTTC
CASSPLGPTSSYNEQFF
>TRBV4-1|TRBJ1-5|-|-
TGCGCCAGCAGCCAAGATGCGGGGACTAGCAATCAGCCCCAGCATTTT
CASSQDAGTSNQPQHF
>TRBV18|TRBJ2-6|TRBD1|once
TGTGCCAGCTCGCGACTCCGGGACAGGTCTGGCTCTGGGGCCAACGTCCTGACTTTC
CASSRLRDRSGSGANVLTF
>TRBV7-6|TRBJ1-1|-|once
TGTGCCAGCAGCCTGAGACAAGGGTCTGAAGCTTTCTTT
CASSLRQGSEAFF
>TRBV5-1|TRBJ2-7|TRBD2|-
TGCGCCAGCAAAAGGACTAGCGGATTCTACGAGCAGTACTTC
CASKRTSGFYEQYF